This T cell receptor (beta chain) was identified during a study of technical replicates of blood from several donors. There are 19 residues in the CDR3. CDR1 and CDR2 from the germline V gene are MGHRA and YSYEKL. After removal of 4 bases from V and 0 bases from J, the junction contained 9 bases not matched to a gene. The method was immunoSEQ multiplex PCR; TCRdb's version includes in-frame clones alone and lacks a portion of them. The data hold approximately 94,000 clones, with almost 97% observed a single time. Sequenced: T cells isolated from PBMCs. The sequence was obtained from a human donor in good health. The rearrangement uses TRBV4-1 and TRBJ2-1; 13 bases are shared with TRBD2. This CDR3 is CASSLRLAGGHSSYNEQFF. CDR3 nucleotides: TGCGCCAGCAGCCTGAGACTAGCGGGAGGCCATAGCTCCTACAATGAGCAGTTCTTC.